This T cell receptor (beta chain) comes out of a study of CD8 T cells in Susac syndrome. CD8+ and CD4+ T cells from blood underwent TCR beta sequencing. Negative isolation yielded CD8+ and CD4+ T cells; FACS enriched TEMRA cells. With random hexamers, roughly 0.45 to 1 ug RNA was reverse transcribed. TCRdb re-derived calls from the immunoSEQ multiplex PCR reads in MiXCR, one entry per CDR3 protein. The sample shows 180,000 or so distinct CDR3 sequences, around 94% of them seen only once. The CDR3 is 12 amino acids. Germline CDR1 reads SNHLY; CDR2 reads FYNNEI. Trimming took off 8 bases at V and 6 bases at J, with 11 bases between the two ends.

The chain is built from TRBV2 and TRBJ1-5; a possible D gene is TRBD1 (5 bases). The sequenced sample was CD4+ T cells from PBMCs. The clonotype originates from a human donor in good health. The CDR3 DNA is TGTGCCAGCGGGACCGGGGCTCAGCCCCAGCATTTT. It encodes CASGTGAQPQHF.